This TCR beta chain is drawn from a study of blood T cells in healthy people across ages. Study summary: Template switching recovered approximately one barcoded beta molecule for every two T cells.

The CDR3 extends over 13 amino acids. The V gene lost 6 bases and the J gene lost 2 bases, with 5 bases spanning the gap. In germline, CDR1 is MDHEN, CDR2 SYDVKM. This clonotype was seen a handful of times. With a J-beta primer mix and a sample-barcoded 5' primer, a second PCR ran about 6 to 11 cycles. TCRdb analysed the 5' RACE reads with MiXCR anew, one entry per CDR3 protein. The table includes about 580,000 distinct CDR3 sequences, around 48% detected once. The chain employs TRBV28 and TRBJ2-6; D call uncertain. Sequencing was done on a sample of blood. This clonotype was obtained from a man older than 75 in good health. The CDR3, as DNA: TGTGCCAGCAGGGTTGCTGGGGCCAACGTCCTGACTTTC. Amino acid sequence: CASRVAGANVLTF. Filled out from reference TRBV28 and TRBJ2-6, the complete variable domain reads DVKVTQSSRYLVKRTGEKVFLECVQDMDHENMFWYRQDPGLGLRLIYFSYDVKMKEKGDIPEGYSVSREKKERFSLILESASTNQTSMYLCASRVAGANVLTFGAGSRLTVL.